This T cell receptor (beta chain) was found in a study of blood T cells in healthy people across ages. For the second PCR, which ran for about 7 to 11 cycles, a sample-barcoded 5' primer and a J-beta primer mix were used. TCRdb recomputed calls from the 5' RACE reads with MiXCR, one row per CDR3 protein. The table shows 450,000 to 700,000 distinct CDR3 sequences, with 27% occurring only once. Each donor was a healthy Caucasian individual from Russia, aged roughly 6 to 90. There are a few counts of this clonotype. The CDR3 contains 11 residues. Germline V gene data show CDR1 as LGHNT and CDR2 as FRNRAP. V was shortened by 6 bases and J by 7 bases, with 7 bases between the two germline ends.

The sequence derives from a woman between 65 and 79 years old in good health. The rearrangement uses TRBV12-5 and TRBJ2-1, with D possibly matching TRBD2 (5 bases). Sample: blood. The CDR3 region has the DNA TGTGCTAGTGGGGAGGCTAATGAGCAGTTCTTC. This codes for CASGEANEQFF.